Presented here are 27 T cell receptor beta chains from one specimen sequenced in a study of beta chain features in type 1 diabetes (dated by TCRdb to 2016 to 2019). The investigation overall reported the following: A moderate but significant shortening of TCRB CDR3 length was observed in type 1 diabetes patients in all four CD4+ subsets.

These receptors lack a known antigen. The library relied on the immunoSEQ multiplex PCR assay. The High Capacity cDNA Reverse Transcription Kit was used to reverse transcribe all of the isolated RNA, meaning that expressed TCRB transcripts were what got sequenced. TCRdb took this table from immuneACCESS and kept in-frame rearrangements with V and J called. Such tables lack part of the clones; where checked against another copy, unresolved V genes explain under half of the gap, and the rest is unexplained. The sample yields under 300,000 clones; about 20% were counted once. The top ten constitute approximately 0.029% of the sample. The sequenced sample consisted of naive CD4+ T cells from blood. The cell subset or site label for this specimen denotes: true naive CD4+ T cells. The receptors were sampled from a woman in her 40s with type 1 diabetes.

The J gene is TRBJ2-1, the V gene TRBV7-2; D remains unclear. The CDR3 spans 16 residues. The V end lost 1 base, the J end lost 3 bases, and 13 bases lay between the germline ends. Germline-derived CDR1 and CDR2 are SGHTA and FQGNSA. The CDR3 loop reads CASSLVQRINYNEQFF. CDR3 bases: TGTGCCAGCAGCTTAGTTCAGAGGATTAACTACAATGAGCAGTTCTTC.

The V gene is TRBV6-4, the J gene TRBJ1-1; no definite D call. Per the germline V gene, CDR1 is MRHNA and CDR2 is SNTAGT. Deletions cut 0 bases from V and 5 bases from J, with 7 bases between. The length of the CDR3 is 13 residues. CDR3 bases: TGTGCCAGCAGTGACTCAGGAGGGACTGAAGCTTTCTTT. Amino acids: CASSDSGGTEAFF.

The V and J genes are TRBV14 and TRBJ2-1, with 13 bases that match TRBD2. The germline V gene encodes CDR1 SGHDN and CDR2 FVKESK. There are 16 residues in the CDR3. The junction had 6 bases not matched to a gene; V was cut back by 3 bases and J by 7 bases. Written as DNA, the CDR3 is TGTGCCAGCAGCCAGGACCGGACTAGCGGGGGTAATGAGCAGTTCTTC. As protein: CASSQDRTSGGNEQFF.

This clone has only a few counts. This sequence joins TRBV18 and TRBJ2-1; 10 nucleotides line up with TRBD1. Losses at the gene ends were 3 bases for V and 4 bases for J; bases not matched to a gene: 3. The CDR3 extends over 15 amino acids. Per germline, CDR1 KGHSH and CDR2 LQKENI. This CDR3 is CASSPGQGIYNEQFF. The CDR3 DNA sequence: TGTGCCAGCTCACCGGGACAGGGGATTTACAATGAGCAGTTCTTC.

This clone was seen a handful of times. The chain couples TRBV7-9 to TRBJ1-1; 7 bases fit TRBD1. The length of the CDR3 is 13 residues. Germline V gene lookup returns CDR1 SEHNR and CDR2 FQNEAQ (reference sequence). Germline trimming cut 6 bases from V and 5 bases from J; bases unmatched to any gene: 6. CDR3 coding DNA: TGTGCCAGCAGTGCACAGGGGTGGACTGAAGCTTTCTTT. Translated, it gives CASSAQGWTEAFF.

The CDR3 here is CASSLGDRPPGGYTF. CDR3 nucleotides: TGCGCCAGCAGCTTGGGGGACAGGCCCCCGGGAGGCTACACCTTC. The chain joins TRBV5-1 to TRBJ1-2, with 8 bases that match TRBD1. The CDR3 loop spans 15 amino acids. Germline V CDR1 and CDR2: SGHRS, YFSETQ. Trimming at V came to 0 bases and at J to 8 bases, leaving 9 bases not matched to a gene. The whole variable domain, remainder taken from reference TRBV5-1 and TRBJ1-2, is KAGVTQTPRYLIKTRGQQVTLSCSPISGHRSVSWYQQTPGQGLQFLFEYFSETQRNKGNFPGRFSGRQFSNSRSEMNVSTLELGDSALYLCASSLGDRPPGGYTFGSGTRLTVV.

The sample holds a few counts of this clone. This chain connects TRBV29-1 to TRBJ1-2, with 7 bases matching TRBD1. This CDR3 comprises 11 residues. V lost 7 bases, J lost 7 bases, and 6 bases stayed unmatched. CDR1 and CDR2 from the germline V gene are SQVTM and ANQGSEA. Here the CDR3 reads CSGQGLAGYTF. CDR3 sequence (DNA): TGCAGCGGACAGGGTCTCGCTGGCTACACCTTC. Supplemented by reference TRBV29-1 and TRBJ1-2, the full variable domain reads SAVISQKPSRDICQRGTSLTIQCQVDSQVTMMFWYRQQPGQSLTLIATANQGSEATYESGFVIDKFPISRPNLTFSTLTVSNMSPEDSSIYLCSGQGLAGYTFGSGTRLTVV.

This clone appeared a few times. The chain recombines TRBV30 with TRBJ2-7; D perhaps matches TRBD2 (6 bases). The germline CDR1 and CDR2 sequences are GTSNPN and SVGIG (reference sequence). This CDR3 contains 13 residues. V shed 2 bases and J shed 6 bases, with 14 bases lying between them. CDR3 in DNA: TGTGCCTGGAGTCTTCGCAGGGAGGTCGAGCAGTACTTC. Translated, it gives CAWSLRREVEQYF. The entire variable domain, with the rest obtained from reference TRBV30 and TRBJ2-7, is as follows: SQTIHQWPATLVQPVGSPLSLECTVEGTSNPNLYWYRQAAGRGLQLLFYSVGIGQISSEVPQNLSASRPQDRQFILSSKKLLLSDSGFYLCAWSLRREVEQYFGPGTRLTVT.

Here the CDR3 DNA reads TGTGCCAGCAGTTGGCGGGACAGGGGGAGGGGCTACACCTTC. It codes for CASSWRDRGRGYTF. The chain is built from TRBV6-6 and TRBJ1-2; 11 bases map to TRBD1. Germline CDR1 is MNHNY and CDR2 is SVGAGI (reference sequence). The CDR3 consists of 14 residues. J gave up 8 bases and V 4 bases, and 6 bases lay outside the gene matches.

This clone has a handful of counts. The chain uses TRBV13 and TRBJ1-2; D remains unclear. Germline CDR1 reads PRHDT; CDR2 reads FYEKMQ (reference sequence). The CDR3 totals 13 residues. V was pared by 0 bases and J by 6 bases, with 8 bases between. In DNA form, the CDR3 reads TGTGCCAGCAGCTTAGGATGGACTGATGGCTACACCTTC. Protein product: CASSLGWTDGYTF.

CDR3 sequence: CASSLWDKSYNEQFF. The CDR3 DNA is TGTGCCAGCAGCTTATGGGACAAAAGCTACAATGAGCAGTTCTTC. The gene calls are TRBV7-9 and TRBJ2-1, with D tentatively TRBD1 (6 bases). The CDR3 length is 15 residues. From germline, CDR1 is SEHNR and CDR2 FQNEAQ (reference sequence). The V end was cut by 2 bases, the J end by 3 bases, with 11 bases between.

This clone was seen a handful of times. CDR3 sequence: CASSLFSLEQYF. The CDR3 nucleotides are TGTGCCAGCAGTTTATTTTCCTTGGAGCAGTACTTC. The V gene is TRBV28, the J gene TRBJ2-7; D is uncertain. The CDR3 extends over 12 amino acids. Germline assignment: CDR1 MDHEN and CDR2 SYDVKM. Trimming stripped 1 base from V and 7 bases from J, with 8 bases between.

This clone was found a few times. The chain carries TRBV9 and TRBJ1-3; 7 nucleotides line up with TRBD1. This CDR3 is built from 15 residues. V lost 4 bases to trimming and J lost 10 bases; unmatched junction nucleotides: 14. In germline, CDR1 is SGDLS, CDR2 YYNGEE. The CDR3 is CASSTSTGEIGTIYF. The CDR3 nucleotides are TGTGCCAGCAGCACCTCAACAGGGGAAATCGGTACCATATATTTT.

V is TRBV13 and J is TRBJ2-2; TRBD2 is a possible D gene (7 bases). The CDR3 is 16 residues long. Trimming took off 4 bases at V and 4 bases at J, with 16 bases between the two ends. Germline loops: CDR1 PRHDT, CDR2 FYEKMQ (reference sequence). The CDR3 nucleotides are TGTGCCAGCAGCTACGCGCTGGGAGGGGGCACCGGGGAGCTGTTTTTT. Amino acids: CASSYALGGGTGELFF. The whole variable domain, filled in from reference TRBV13 and TRBJ2-2, reads AAGVIQSPRHLIKEKRETATLKCYPIPRHDTVYWYQQGPGQDPQFLISFYEKMQSDKGSIPDRFSAQQFSDYHSELNMSSLELGDSALYFCASSYALGGGTGELFFGEGSRLTVL.

A few counts support this clone. V usage is TRBV9 and J usage is TRBJ2-2, with D possibly being TRBD1 (5 bases). V gave up 3 bases and J gave up 7 bases, with 10 bases separating them. The germline V gene has CDR1 SGDLS and CDR2 YYNGEE. The length of the CDR3 is 13 residues. The CDR3 DNA is TGTGCCAGCAGCGACAGGCTTGACGGGGAGCTGTTTTTT. The encoded protein is CASSDRLDGELFF.

This clone was observed a few times. The chain uses TRBV7-3 and TRBJ2-5; TRBD1 agrees at 7 bases. This CDR3 comprises 14 residues. The germline V gene encodes CDR1 SGHTA and CDR2 FQGTGA. Losses at the gene ends were 5 bases for V and 3 bases for J; bases not matched to a gene: 6. The CDR3 spells CASSATGVEETQYF. DNA for the CDR3: TGTGCCAGCAGCGCCACAGGGGTCGAAGAGACCCAGTACTTC.

The sample holds a few counts of this clone. J is TRBJ2-7 and V is TRBV29-1; 7 nucleotides align to TRBD1. The CDR3 has 13 amino acids. V shed 8 bases and J 9 bases; nucleotides not matched to a gene: 16. In germline, CDR1 is SQVTM, CDR2 ANQGSEA. Here the CDR3 DNA reads TGCAGCTGTAGGGACAGAACTTCTGGGGGGCAGTACTTC. This encodes CSCRDRTSGGQYF.

The chain recombines TRBV6-5 with TRBJ2-7, with D hard to call. The ends were cut back, 2 bases at V and 1 base at J, with 6 bases in the middle. This CDR3 is 13 amino acids long. Germline V gene sequence: CDR1 MNHEY, CDR2 SVGAGI. The CDR3 is CASSYVYSYEQYF. DNA of the CDR3: TGTGCCAGCAGTTACGTTTATTCCTACGAGCAGTACTTC.

The sample holds a few counts of this clone. The genes are TRBV4-3 and TRBJ2-1, with a weak D call TRBD2 (6 bases). CDR1 and CDR2 from the germline V gene are LGHNA and YSLEER. Deletions cut 1 base from V and 7 bases from J, with 17 bases between. The CDR3 spans 16 residues. For the CDR3, the DNA is TGCGCCAGCAGCCAAGCATACGGGAGCAGGGAAAATGAGCAGTTCTTC. As protein: CASSQAYGSRENEQFF.

Only a few counts were recorded for this clone. The chain has TRBV5-1 and TRBJ2-3, with D tentatively TRBD2 (6 bases). V was shortened by 6 bases and J by 4 bases, with 15 bases between the two germline ends. The CDR3 is 14 residues long. Germline-derived CDR1 and CDR2 are SGHRS and YFSETQ. CDR3 coding DNA: TGCGCCAGCACCGAGGGAGGAGGCGCAGATACGCAGTATTTT. Protein: CASTEGGGADTQYF.

The chain employs TRBV6-5 and TRBJ2-7, with D unresolved. The CDR3 covers 13 residues. The germline V and J ends were trimmed by 5 bases and 2 bases, with 10 bases remaining between them. Germline-derived CDR1 and CDR2 are MNHEY and SVGAGI. DNA of the CDR3: TGTGCCAGCAGTCCCCGCAGGACCTACGAGCAGTACTTC. Its protein product is CASSPRRTYEQYF.

In this sample, this clone turned up a few times. The sample has other DNA sequences that encode this CDR3 too. The rearrangement links TRBV7-9 to TRBJ2-3; 7 bases fit TRBD1. The CDR3 covers 14 residues. V gave up 3 bases and J gave up 1 base; unmatched junction bases: 1. The germline gives CDR1 SEHNR, CDR2 FQNEAQ (reference sequence). The CDR3 DNA reads TGTGCCAGCAGCTTTGACAGGGGCACAGATACGCAGTATTTT. It is translated as CASSFDRGTDTQYF.

This clone was counted a few times. The J gene is TRBJ2-5, the V gene TRBV5-4, with 11 nucleotides matching TRBD2. CDR1 and CDR2 from the germline V gene are SGHNT and YYREEE (reference sequence). The CDR3 loop spans 16 amino acids. V dropped 4 bases and J dropped 2; count of bases not matched to a gene: 7. As DNA, the CDR3 is TGTGCCAGCAGCCCCGCTTTAGCGGGAGGGCAAGAGACCCAGTACTTC. It translates to CASSPALAGGQETQYF. The complete variable domain, with remaining parts taken from reference TRBV5-4 and TRBJ2-5, reads ETGVTQSPTHLIKTRGQQVTLRCSSQSGHNTVSWYQQALGQGPQFIFQYYREEENGRGNFPPRFSGLQFPNYSSELNVNALELDDSALYLCASSPALAGGQETQYFGPGTRLLVL.

This chain uses TRBV6-6 with TRBJ1-5; 7 nucleotides agree with TRBD1. The CDR3 loop spans 16 amino acids. V lost 0 bases and J lost 1; bases outside the gene matches: 3. The germline V gene encodes CDR1 MNHNY and CDR2 SVGAGI (reference sequence). The CDR3 loop is CASSYSTGLSNQPQHF. CDR3 coding DNA: TGTGCCAGCAGTTACTCGACAGGGCTAAGCAATCAGCCCCAGCATTTT.

J is TRBJ2-7 and V is TRBV4-1, with TRBD1 identical over 10 bases. J lost 3 bases, V lost 2 bases, and 16 bases had no gene match. This CDR3 is 19 amino acids long. From germline, CDR1 is MGHRA and CDR2 YSYEKL. For the CDR3, the DNA is TGCGCCAGCAGCCAATCTTGGGACAGGGGTTCCGCTTTCCTCTACGAGCAGTACTTC. It yields the protein CASSQSWDRGSAFLYEQYF.

This clone has only a few counts. The chain combines TRBV6-5 with TRBJ1-4; no reliable D call. Germline V gene data show CDR1 as MNHEY and CDR2 as SVGAGI. This CDR3 spans 14 amino acids. V was shortened by 6 bases and J by 0 bases, with 8 bases between the two germline ends. The CDR3 region is CASSRGTTNEKLFF. CDR3 nucleotide sequence: TGTGCCAGCAGCAGAGGGACAACTAATGAAAAACTGTTTTTT.

This clone was observed a few times. Other DNA sequences in this specimen translate into the identical CDR3. This chain links TRBV18 with TRBJ2-5; D perhaps matches TRBD1 (5 bases). Germline assignment: CDR1 KGHSH and CDR2 LQKENI. Trimming removed 3 bases at V and 1 base at J, with 6 bases between. The CDR3 length is 13 residues. CDR3 coding DNA: TGTGCCAGCTCACCGGACATCCAAGAGACCCAGTACTTC. It translates to CASSPDIQETQYF.